These 27 T cell receptor beta chains came from one sample sequenced in a study of T cell responses to AZD1222 COVID-19 vaccine. Profiled with immunoSEQ multiplex PCR; TCRdb holds only in-frame clones, not every one. Here the sample spans 100,000 to 150,000 clones, roughly 84% being singletons. The sequences come from peripheral blood, collected on day 0 of AZD1222 vaccination. Receptor source: an adult in good health.

The rearrangement joins TRBV28 to TRBJ2-3, with TRBD1 identical over 7 bases. Germline lookup yields CDR1 MDHEN and CDR2 SYDVKM. V was clipped by 6 bases and J by 8 bases; unmatched bases: 14. The CDR3 runs 15 residues. The CDR3 nucleotides read TGTGCCAGCAGCCAAGGGGGCCGTGCCGTTGGTACGCAGTATTTT. Protein sequence: CASSQGGRAVGTQYF.

The J gene is TRBJ2-7, the V gene TRBV3-1 (or the pseudogene TRBV3-2); TRBD1 might be the D (5 bases). Germline V gene sequence: CDR1 LGHDT, CDR2 YNNKEL (reference sequence). The CDR3 loop spans 16 amino acids. V lost 0 bases to trimming and J lost 5 bases, with 17 bases between them. In nucleotides, the CDR3 is TGTGCCAGCAGCCAAGATCTAACAGGCCCTAAGCACGAGCAGTACTTC. Translation gives CASSQDLTGPKHEQYF.

The chain recombines TRBV7-9 with TRBJ2-1; tentative D call: TRBD2 (6 bases). With 7 bases removed from V and 8 bases from J, the gap between germline ends came to 21 bases. Per germline, CDR1 SEHNR and CDR2 FQNEAQ (reference sequence). The CDR3 totals 15 residues. The CDR3 region has the DNA TGTGCCAGCACCCCTAGGGCCCCTCGGAGGGATGAGCAGTTCTTC. Protein: CASTPRAPRRDEQFF.

The chain uses TRBV5-1 and TRBJ2-7; no definite D call. The CDR3 length is 12 residues. Germline CDR1 SGHRS, CDR2 YFSETQ. Trimming shortened V by 1 base and J by 5 bases, and 7 bases separated the two germline ends. The CDR3: CASSLRQNEQYF. For the CDR3, the DNA is TGCGCCAGCAGCTTGCGCCAGAACGAGCAGTACTTC. Full variable domain (missing parts from reference TRBV5-1 and TRBJ2-7): KAGVTQTPRYLIKTRGQQVTLSCSPISGHRSVSWYQQTPGQGLQFLFEYFSETQRNKGNFPGRFSGRQFSNSRSEMNVSTLELGDSALYLCASSLRQNEQYFGPGTRLTVT.

V and J are TRBV18 and TRBJ2-3; D gene uncertain. Germline V gives CDR1 KGHSH, CDR2 LQKENI. CDR3 length: 13 residues. Trimming took 2 bases from V and 2 from J, leaving 5 bases between them. The CDR3 DNA follows: TGTGCCAGCTCACCAGGTGCCACAGATACGCAGTATTTT. Its protein product is CASSPGATDTQYF.

This clone was recorded once. The rearrangement links TRBV24-1 to TRBJ2-7; no firm D call. Trimming removed 3 bases at V and 4 bases at J, with 12 bases between. The CDR3 extends over 14 amino acids. Germline V gene data show CDR1 as KGHDR and CDR2 as SFDVKD. The CDR3 DNA reads TGTGCCACCAGTGATGGGTTAAGCTTTTACGAGCAGTACTTC. As protein: CATSDGLSFYEQYF.

This chain connects TRBV9 to TRBJ1-2; perhaps TRBD1 as D (5 bases). With 0 bases removed from V and 8 bases from J, the gap between germline ends came to 14 bases. Germline V gene sequence: CDR1 SGDLS, CDR2 YYNGEE. The CDR3 loop spans 14 amino acids. CDR3 in DNA: TGTGCCAGCAGCGTAGTAACAGGACCTATCGGCTACACCTTC. It encodes CASSVVTGPIGYTF.

This sequence joins TRBV30 and TRBJ2-2; D may be TRBD1 or TRBD2 (5 bases each). The germline V gene encodes CDR1 GTSNPN and CDR2 SVGIG (reference sequence). The CDR3 covers 15 residues. V gave up 8 bases and J gave up 2 bases, with 18 bases separating them. This chain's CDR3 is CAPRGAGLNTGELFF. CDR3 coding DNA: TGTGCCCCTAGAGGGGCAGGGCTTAACACCGGGGAGCTGTTTTTT.

V gene TRBV6-1 combines with J gene TRBJ1-1; 8 bases map to TRBD1. In germline, CDR1 is MNHNS, CDR2 SASEGT. J gave up 3 bases and V 2 bases, and 11 bases lay outside the gene matches. This CDR3 has 17 residues. Written as DNA, the CDR3 is TGTGCCAGCAGTGAACCGGGGACAGGTGGTGGATACACTGAAGCTTTCTTT. Its protein is CASSEPGTGGGYTEAFF.

This clone was observed a single time. This rearrangement joins TRBV4-2 to TRBJ1-4; D is unresolved. This CDR3 spans 15 amino acids. Trimming shortened V by 1 base and J by 4 bases, and 10 bases separated the two germline ends. The germline gives CDR1 LGHNA, CDR2 YNFKEQ. The CDR3 protein is CASSQGGSGNEKLFF. CDR3 nucleotides: TGTGCCAGCAGCCAAGGCGGGTCGGGTAATGAAAAACTGTTTTTT.

The rearrangement joins TRBV19 to TRBJ2-7; TRBD1 aligns across 9 bases. Germline V gene sequence: CDR1 LNHDA, CDR2 SQIVND (reference sequence). The CDR3 sequence is 16 residues long. The V gene end was trimmed by 6 bases and the J gene end by 5 bases; junction bases not matched to a gene: 14. CDR3 in DNA: TGTGCCAGTAGGCGGACAGGGGCTAGGCTGGTCGACGAGCAGTACTTC. This translates into CASRRTGARLVDEQYF.

The chain joins TRBV12-5 to TRBJ2-1, with no clear D. This CDR3 is built from 14 residues. The germline CDR1 and CDR2 sequences are LGHNT and FRNRAP. V was shortened by 5 bases and J by 3 bases, with 11 bases between the two germline ends. The CDR3 DNA sequence: TGTGCTAGTGGTCCCGGACCGAACTACAATGAGCAGTTCTTC. It is translated as CASGPGPNYNEQFF.

V gene TRBV3-1 (or the pseudogene TRBV3-2) combines with J gene TRBJ1-1; TRBD1 matches at 7 bases. Germline lookup yields CDR1 LGHDT and CDR2 YNNKEL (reference sequence). CDR3 length equals 16 residues. Trimming cost V 2 bases and J 4 bases; bases outside gene matches: 10. The CDR3 region has the DNA TGTGCCAGCAGCCAATTGGGGAGACAGGGCCGCACTGAAGCTTTCTTT. Translating it yields CASSQLGRQGRTEAFF.

The rearrangement links TRBV5-6 to TRBJ2-2, with TRBD1 as a possible D gene (6 bases). The CDR3 loop spans 15 amino acids. Germline loops: CDR1 SGHDT, CDR2 YYEEEE. The ends were cut back, 4 bases at V and 7 bases at J, with 17 bases in the middle. The CDR3 bases are TGTGCCAGCAGCGCGGACAGCCTTTATGGCGGGGAGCTGTTTTTT. It encodes CASSADSLYGGELFF.

This chain connects TRBV19 to TRBJ1-4; D gene uncertain. Trimming removed 5 bases from V and 0 bases from J, with 7 bases in between. This CDR3 region has 14 residues. In germline, CDR1 is LNHDA, CDR2 SQIVND (reference sequence). DNA of the CDR3: TGTGCCAGTAGTCTACTTGCAACTAATGAAAAACTGTTTTTT. As protein: CASSLLATNEKLFF. The full variable domain, its missing parts supplied by reference TRBV19 and TRBJ1-4, is DGGITQSPKYLFRKEGQNVTLSCEQNLNHDAMYWYRQDPGQGLRLIYYSQIVNDFQKGDIAEGYSVSREKKESFPLTVTSAQKNPTAFYLCASSLLATNEKLFFGSGTQLSVL.

The chain employs TRBV6-2 or TRBV6-3 and TRBJ2-4; 9 bases are shared with TRBD2. The trim removed 4 bases at V and 7 bases at J, leaving 2 bases unmatched. Germline V CDR1 and CDR2: MNHEY, SVGEGT. The CDR3 extends over 13 amino acids. The CDR3 coding sequence is TGTGCCAGCAGTTTAGCGGGAGCCAACATTCAGTACTTC. It encodes CASSLAGANIQYF.

This clone appeared once. The chain links TRBV9 to TRBJ1-1; D is undetermined. The CDR3 is 14 amino acids. Germline V lookup: CDR1 SGDLS, CDR2 YYNGEE. Trimming took 2 bases from V and 3 from J, leaving 11 bases between them. DNA of the CDR3: TGTGCCAGCAGCGTTCAGGAGTCGGACACTGAAGCTTTCTTT. Residues: CASSVQESDTEAFF.

The chain couples TRBV5-1 to TRBJ2-3; 10 bases line up with TRBD2. Germline CDR1 reads SGHRS; CDR2 reads YFSETQ. This CDR3 comprises 17 residues. With V trimmed by 3 bases and J by 0 bases, 7 bases remained unmatched. The CDR3 loop is CASSSSSGGTSTDTQYF. CDR3 sequence (DNA): TGCGCCAGCAGCTCGTCTAGCGGGGGAACTAGCACAGATACGCAGTATTTT.

This clone was picked up one time. Other DNA sequences in this sample translate to the same CDR3. The CDR3 coding sequence is TGTGCCAGCAGCTTAACAAACTCACCCCTCCACTTT. Residues: CASSLTNSPLHF. The V gene is TRBV7-9, the J gene TRBJ1-6, with no clear D. V was clipped by 2 bases and J by 10 bases, with 6 bases between them. Germline-derived CDR1 and CDR2 are SEHNR and FQNEAQ (reference sequence). The CDR3 loop spans 12 amino acids.

The chain has TRBV7-2 and TRBJ2-3; no clear D gene. The germline gives CDR1 SGHTA, CDR2 FQGNSA. The CDR3 length is 13 residues. V lost 3 bases and J lost 1, with 5 bases in between. The CDR3 protein is CASSFTGTDTQYF. For the CDR3, the DNA is TGTGCCAGCAGCTTTACAGGCACAGATACGCAGTATTTT.

The gene calls are TRBV6-5 and TRBJ1-5; possible D gene TRBD1, 5 bases. The CDR3 length is 13 residues. The germline V gene has CDR1 MNHEY and CDR2 SVGAGI. V gave up 5 bases and J gave up 5 bases, with 10 bases separating them. The CDR3: CASSRRGHQPQHF. CDR3 in DNA: TGTGCCAGCAGTCGAAGGGGTCATCAGCCCCAGCATTTT.

The chain couples TRBV4-1 to TRBJ2-4; the match to TRBD2 covers 9 bases. CDR1 MGHRA and CDR2 YSYEKL come from the germline V gene. The CDR3 loop spans 18 amino acids. V gave up 1 base and J gave up 2 bases; unmatched junction bases: 9. CDR3 nucleotides: TGCGCCAGCAGCCAAGGGATAGCTAGCGGGATCCCCAAAAACATTCAGTACTTC. Translation: CASSQGIASGIPKNIQYF.

V is TRBV7-2 and J is TRBJ1-5; D ambiguous. V lost 5 bases and J 6 bases, leaving 14 bases between the germline ends. The length of the CDR3 is 14 residues. Per germline, CDR1 SGHTA and CDR2 FQGNSA. The CDR3 spells CASSQLVPGQPQHF. CDR3 nucleotides: TGTGCCAGCAGCCAATTGGTTCCGGGTCAGCCCCAGCATTTT. The complete variable domain, with remaining parts taken from reference TRBV7-2 and TRBJ1-5, reads GAGVSQSPSNKVTEKGKDVELRCDPISGHTALYWYRQSLGQGLEFLIYFQGNSAPDKSGLPSDRFSAERTGGSVSTLTIQRTQQEDSAVYLCASSQLVPGQPQHFGDGTRLSIL.

CDR3 bases: TGTGCCAGCAGTGGGACAGGGGGCGGCTATAATTCACCCCTCCACTTT. This codes for CASSGTGGGYNSPLHF. The chain carries TRBV6-2 or TRBV6-3 and TRBJ1-6; TRBD1 matches 12 bases. Losses at the gene ends were 5 bases for V and 3 bases for J; bases not matched to a gene: 2. CDR3 size: 16 residues. Germline V gives CDR1 MNHEY, CDR2 SVGEGT.

V gene TRBV5-4 combines with J gene TRBJ2-5, with TRBD2 as a possible D gene (6 bases). The germline V gene encodes CDR1 SGHNT and CDR2 YYREEE (reference sequence). V lost 0 bases, J lost 6 bases, and 12 bases lay in between. This CDR3 comprises 14 residues. CDR3 protein: CASSLVGDFQTQYF. CDR3 coding DNA: TGTGCCAGCAGCTTGGTAGGGGACTTTCAGACCCAGTACTTC. Full variable domain (missing parts from reference TRBV5-4 and TRBJ2-5): ETGVTQSPTHLIKTRGQQVTLRCSSQSGHNTVSWYQQALGQGPQFIFQYYREEENGRGNFPPRFSGLQFPNYSSELNVNALELDDSALYLCASSLVGDFQTQYFGPGTRLLVL.

This chain joins TRBV24-1 and TRBJ1-2; D perhaps matches TRBD1 (5 bases). This CDR3 is 13 amino acids long. CDR1 is KGHDR and CDR2 is SFDVKD in the germline V gene. The ends were cut back, 4 bases at V and 6 bases at J, with 11 bases in the middle. The CDR3 loop reads CATSETGVHGYTF. CDR3 sequence (DNA): TGTGCCACCAGTGAGACGGGGGTTCATGGCTACACCTTC.

The chain combines TRBV27 with TRBJ2-7; 7 bases are shared with TRBD1. V trimming: 3 bases; J trimming: 2 bases; junction bases outside the gene matches: 4. This CDR3 comprises 14 residues. The germline V gene has CDR1 MNHEY and CDR2 SMNVEV (reference sequence). This CDR3 reads CASSFDRVPYEQYF. CDR3 nucleotide sequence: TGTGCCAGCAGTTTTGACAGGGTCCCCTACGAGCAGTACTTC.